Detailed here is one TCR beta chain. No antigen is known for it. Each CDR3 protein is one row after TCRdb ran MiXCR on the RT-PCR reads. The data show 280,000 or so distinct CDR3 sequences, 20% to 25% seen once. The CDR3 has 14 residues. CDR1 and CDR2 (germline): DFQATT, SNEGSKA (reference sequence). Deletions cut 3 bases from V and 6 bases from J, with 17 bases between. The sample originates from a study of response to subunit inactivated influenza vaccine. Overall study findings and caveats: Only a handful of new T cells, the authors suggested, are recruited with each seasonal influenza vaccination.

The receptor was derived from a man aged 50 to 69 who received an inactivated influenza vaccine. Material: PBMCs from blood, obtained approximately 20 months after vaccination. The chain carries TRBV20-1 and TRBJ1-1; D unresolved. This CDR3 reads CSARELDFGSEAFF. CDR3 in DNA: TGCAGTGCTAGGGAGCTTGATTTTGGTTCTGAAGCTTTCTTT.